The TCR beta chain under discussion was sequenced for a study of blood T cell repertoires in COVID-19. Background on the study: The study drew acute and convalescent COVID-19 samples from the United States, Italy and Spain.

Per the original data handling: Reference gene primers were amplified, and this amplification served to estimate nucleated cell counts. Repertoires were generated with immunoSEQ multiplex PCR, while TCRdb's copy carries only in-frame clones and drops some. The DNA gave D and trimming, while V, J and clone size come from that table. The table shows over 25,000 clones, with roughly 80% occurring only once. CDR1 is SNHLY, CDR2 FYNNEI, per germline. This CDR3 is built from 11 residues. V lost 6 bases and J lost 15, with 15 bases in between. Sequencing was carried out using peripheral blood. The genes are TRBV2 and TRBJ2-1; D is perhaps TRBD2 (6 bases). This clonotype was obtained from a man aged 80 or over with active COVID-19. The CDR3 DNA reads TGTGCCAGCAGGGGGGACTCAACCCCGTTCTTC. Translated: CASRGDSTPFF.